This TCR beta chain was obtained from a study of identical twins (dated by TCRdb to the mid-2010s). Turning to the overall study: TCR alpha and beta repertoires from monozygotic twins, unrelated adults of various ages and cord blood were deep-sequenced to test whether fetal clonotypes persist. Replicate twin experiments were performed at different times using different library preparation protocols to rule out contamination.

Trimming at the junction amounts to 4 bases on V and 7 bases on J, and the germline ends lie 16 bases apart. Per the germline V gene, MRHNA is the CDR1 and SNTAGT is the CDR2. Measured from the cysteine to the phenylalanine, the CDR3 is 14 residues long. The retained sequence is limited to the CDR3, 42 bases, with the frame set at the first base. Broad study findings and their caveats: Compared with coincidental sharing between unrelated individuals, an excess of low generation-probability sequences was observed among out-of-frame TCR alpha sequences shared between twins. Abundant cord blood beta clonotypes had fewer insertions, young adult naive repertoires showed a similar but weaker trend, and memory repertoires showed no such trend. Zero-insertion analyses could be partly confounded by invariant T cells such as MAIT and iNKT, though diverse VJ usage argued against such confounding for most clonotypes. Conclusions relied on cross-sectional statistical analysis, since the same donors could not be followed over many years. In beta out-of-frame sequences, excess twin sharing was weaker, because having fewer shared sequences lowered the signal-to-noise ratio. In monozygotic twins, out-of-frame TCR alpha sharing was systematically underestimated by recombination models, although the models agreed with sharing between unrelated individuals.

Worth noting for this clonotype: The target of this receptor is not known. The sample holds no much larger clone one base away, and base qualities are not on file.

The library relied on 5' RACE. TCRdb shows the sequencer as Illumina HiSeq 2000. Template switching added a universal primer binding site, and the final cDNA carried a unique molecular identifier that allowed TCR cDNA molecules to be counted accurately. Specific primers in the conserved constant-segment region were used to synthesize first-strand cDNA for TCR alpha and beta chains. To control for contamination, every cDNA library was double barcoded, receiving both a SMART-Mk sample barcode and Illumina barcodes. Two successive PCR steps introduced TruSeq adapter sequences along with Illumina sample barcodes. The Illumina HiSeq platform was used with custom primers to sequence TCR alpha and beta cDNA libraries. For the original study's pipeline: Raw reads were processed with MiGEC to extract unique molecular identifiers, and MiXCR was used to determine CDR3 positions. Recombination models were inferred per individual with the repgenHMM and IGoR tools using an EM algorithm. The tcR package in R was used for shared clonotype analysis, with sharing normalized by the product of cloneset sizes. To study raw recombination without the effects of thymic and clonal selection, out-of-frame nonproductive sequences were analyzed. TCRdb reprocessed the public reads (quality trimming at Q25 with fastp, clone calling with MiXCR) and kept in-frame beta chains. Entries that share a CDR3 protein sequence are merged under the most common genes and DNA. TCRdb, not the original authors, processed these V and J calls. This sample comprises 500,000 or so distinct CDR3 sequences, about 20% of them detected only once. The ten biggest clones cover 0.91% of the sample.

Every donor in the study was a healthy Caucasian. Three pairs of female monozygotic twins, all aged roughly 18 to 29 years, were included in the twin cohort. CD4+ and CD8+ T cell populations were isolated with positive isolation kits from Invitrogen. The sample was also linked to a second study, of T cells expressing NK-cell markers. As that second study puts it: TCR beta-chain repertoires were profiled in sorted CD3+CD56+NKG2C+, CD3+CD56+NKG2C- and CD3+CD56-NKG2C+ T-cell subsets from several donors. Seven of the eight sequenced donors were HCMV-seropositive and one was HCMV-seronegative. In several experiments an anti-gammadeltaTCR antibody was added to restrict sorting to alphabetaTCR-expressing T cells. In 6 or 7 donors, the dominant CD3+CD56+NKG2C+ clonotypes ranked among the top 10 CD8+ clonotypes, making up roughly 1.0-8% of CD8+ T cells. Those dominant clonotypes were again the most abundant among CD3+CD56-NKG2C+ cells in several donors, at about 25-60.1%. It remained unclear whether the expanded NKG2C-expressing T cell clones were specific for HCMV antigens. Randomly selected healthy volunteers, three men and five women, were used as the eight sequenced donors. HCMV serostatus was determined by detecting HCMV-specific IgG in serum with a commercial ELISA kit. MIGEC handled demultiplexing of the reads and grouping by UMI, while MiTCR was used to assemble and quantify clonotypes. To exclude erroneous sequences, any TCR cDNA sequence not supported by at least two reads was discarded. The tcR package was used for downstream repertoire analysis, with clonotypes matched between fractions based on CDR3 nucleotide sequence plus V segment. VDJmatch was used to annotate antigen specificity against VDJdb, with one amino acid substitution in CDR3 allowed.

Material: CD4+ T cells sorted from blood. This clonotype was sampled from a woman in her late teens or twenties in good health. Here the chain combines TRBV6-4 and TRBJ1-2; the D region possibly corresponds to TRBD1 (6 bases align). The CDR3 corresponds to CASSADRYIGGYTF. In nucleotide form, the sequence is TGTGCCAGCAGTGCCGACAGGTATATCGGTGGCTACACCTTC.